These 3 T cell receptor beta chains were all obtained from the same sample, sequenced in a study of shared clonotypes between healthy human individuals. Assay used: immunoSEQ multiplex PCR; TCRdb lists only in-frame clones, some missing. This table has about 1 million clones, about 70% appearing once. The source material was memory CD4+ T cells sorted from blood. This sample's subset: CD45RA-negative fraction. The receptors originated from a man in his late teens or twenties in good health.

The J gene is TRBJ1-2, the V gene TRBV5-4, with TRBD1 matching over 10 bases. CDR1 SGHNT and CDR2 YYREEE come from the germline V gene (reference sequence). The junction had 6 bases not matched to a gene; V was cut back by 0 bases and J by 4 bases. The CDR3 spans 16 residues. CDR3 DNA: TGTGCCAGCAGCTTGGGCGGGGACAGGGGAAGCTATGGCTACACCTTC. Translation gives CASSLGGDRGSYGYTF. The complete variable domain, with remaining parts taken from reference TRBV5-4 and TRBJ1-2, reads ETGVTQSPTHLIKTRGQQVTLRCSSQSGHNTVSWYQQALGQGPQFIFQYYREEENGRGNFPPRFSGLQFPNYSSELNVNALELDDSALYLCASSLGGDRGSYGYTFGSGTRLTVV.

Only a few counts were recorded for this clone. The chain is built from TRBV5-1 and TRBJ1-5, with TRBD1 as a possible D gene (5 bases). V was trimmed by 5 bases and J by 5 bases, leaving 11 bases between them. This CDR3 has 13 amino acids. CDR1 is SGHRS and CDR2 is YFSETQ in the germline V gene. The chain's CDR3 is CASSQGPDQPQHF. The CDR3 nucleotides are TGCGCCAGCAGTCAGGGTCCGGATCAGCCCCAGCATTTT.

V gene TRBV6-5 combines with J gene TRBJ2-7; no clear D. Trimming left V 8 bases short and J 1 base short, with 18 bases between. The CDR3 consists of 15 residues. Germline assignment: CDR1 MNHEY and CDR2 SVGAGI. CDR3 amino acids: CASRYLLDASYEQYF. Written as DNA, the CDR3 is TGTGCCAGCCGGTACCTCCTGGACGCTTCCTACGAGCAGTACTTC.